This entry lists 17 T cell receptor beta chains sequenced from one sample in a study of cytomegalovirus exposure and HLA in healthy donors. Amplification used 60 Vbeta primers and 13 Jbeta primers. TCRdb's copy holds only in-frame clones and misses some; the assay was immunoSEQ multiplex PCR. The repertoire includes approximately 130,000 clones, roughly 86% of them detected once, and about 1.8% sits in the top ten. Sequenced: PBMCs. These receptors all come from a man between 18 and 29 years old in good health and CMV-seronegative.

V and J are TRBV19 and TRBJ1-1; tentatively, D is TRBD1 (5 bases). CDR1 and CDR2 (germline): LNHDA, SQIVND (reference sequence). The V gene lost 6 bases and the J gene lost 7 bases, with 9 bases spanning the gap. This CDR3 region has 11 residues. Written as DNA, the CDR3 is TGTGCCAGTAGCGACAGTTATGAAGCTTTCTTT. Protein: CASSDSYEAFF.

The genes are TRBV5-1 and TRBJ2-7; 8 nucleotides line up with TRBD1. Germline V lookup: CDR1 SGHRS, CDR2 YFSETQ. Trimming removed 5 bases from V and 0 bases from J; junction bases left unmatched: 4. The CDR3 consists of 14 residues. The CDR3 is CASSTTGASYEQYF. The DNA of the CDR3 is TGCGCCAGCAGTACGACAGGGGCCTCCTACGAGCAGTACTTC.

This rearrangement joins TRBV19 to TRBJ1-5, with 10 bases aligning to TRBD1. From germline, CDR1 is LNHDA and CDR2 SQIVND (reference sequence). V lost 6 bases, J lost 6 bases, and 2 bases stayed unmatched. The CDR3 has 13 residues. CDR3 in DNA: TGTGCCAGTAGCCGGACAGGGGGTCAGCCCCAGCATTTT. Protein: CASSRTGGQPQHF.

This clone was seen a few times. The chain carries TRBV4-2 and TRBJ1-1; 8 nucleotides align to TRBD1. There are 16 residues in the CDR3. Germline-derived CDR1 and CDR2 are LGHNA and YNFKEQ. Trimming cost V 2 bases and J 5 bases; bases outside gene matches: 10. The CDR3, as DNA: TGTGCCAGCAGCCAATACGGACAGGGCGGAAGGACTGAAGCTTTCTTT. Its protein product is CASSQYGQGGRTEAFF.

J is TRBJ1-2 and V is TRBV4-1, with 7 positions matching TRBD1. Germline V CDR1 and CDR2: MGHRA, YSYEKL. The trim removed 3 bases at V and 5 bases at J, leaving 6 bases unmatched. This CDR3 region has 14 residues. CDR3 residues: CASSHLGGRYGYTF. CDR3 DNA: TGCGCCAGCAGCCATCTAGGGGGCCGGTATGGCTACACCTTC.

The chain uses TRBV2 and TRBJ1-2; the D gene is possibly TRBD1 (6 bases). CDR3 length equals 12 residues. From germline, CDR1 is SNHLY and CDR2 FYNNEI. The germline V and J ends were trimmed by 6 bases and 7 bases, with 12 bases remaining between them. Here the CDR3 DNA reads TGTGCCAGCAGCGACGACAGGTTTGGCTACACCTTC. This translates into CASSDDRFGYTF.

The chain joins TRBV18 to TRBJ2-3; the match to TRBD2 covers 9 bases. The CDR3 totals 17 residues. The V segment lost 6 bases and the J segment 5 bases; nucleotides outside the gene matches: 15. Germline V gene sequence: CDR1 KGHSH, CDR2 LQKENI. CDR3 DNA sequence: TGTGCCAGCTCGCCTTTAGCGGGGGCCTCCCCCGGAGATACGCAGTATTTT. Translation: CASSPLAGASPGDTQYF.

CDR3 sequence: CASSFGTGVNQPQHF. CDR3 bases: TGTGCCAGCAGCTTTGGGACAGGGGTGAATCAGCCCCAGCATTTT. V gene TRBV7-9 combines with J gene TRBJ1-5, with TRBD1 matching over 10 bases. The CDR3 loop spans 15 amino acids. V gave up 3 bases and J gave up 4 bases; unmatched junction bases: 3. The germline V gene has CDR1 SEHNR and CDR2 FQNEAQ (reference sequence).

The chain is built from TRBV2 and TRBJ2-7; 8 positions match TRBD2. Germline V gene data show CDR1 as SNHLY and CDR2 as FYNNEI. J lost 3 bases, V lost 7 bases, and 5 bases had no gene match. The CDR3 runs to 13 residues. The CDR3: CASNRGGRYEQYF. CDR3 DNA sequence: TGTGCCAGCAACCGGGGGGGCCGCTACGAGCAGTACTTC.

The chain joins TRBV6-5 to TRBJ2-2, with D possibly TRBD2 on 5 matching bases. Germline-derived CDR1 and CDR2 are MNHEY and SVGAGI. Deletions cut 6 bases from V and 0 bases from J, with 8 bases between. The CDR3 is 14 residues long. For the CDR3, the DNA is TGTGCCAGCAGGAACGGGGCGAACACCGGGGAGCTGTTTTTT. Its protein product is CASRNGANTGELFF.

This clone was counted once. The rearrangement links TRBV6-6 to TRBJ2-7; 7 bases match TRBD2. Germline V gene sequence: CDR1 MNHNY, CDR2 SVGAGI (reference sequence). The CDR3 contains 16 residues. The V and J ends lost 6 bases and 2 bases, in that order; junction bases with no gene match: 13. CDR3 sequence reads: CASRTAGGGVTYEQYF. CDR3 bases: TGTGCCAGCAGGACCGCCGGCGGGGGTGTTACCTACGAGCAGTACTTC.

The rearrangement links TRBV2 to TRBJ2-2; 11 positions agree with TRBD1. V lost 6 bases and J lost 8; bases outside the gene matches: 5. This CDR3 comprises 14 residues. Looked up from germline, CDR1 is SNHLY and CDR2 is FYNNEI. The CDR3 DNA reads as TGTGCCAGCAGGGGACAGGGGGGGTTGGGGGAGCTGTTTTTT. Its translation is CASRGQGGLGELFF.

V usage is TRBV7-8 and J usage is TRBJ1-2; D possibly corresponds to TRBD1 (5 bases). The germline V gene has CDR1 SGHVS and CDR2 FQNEAQ. Trimming removed 1 base at V and 0 bases at J, with 6 bases between. The length of the CDR3 is 14 residues. The CDR3 DNA reads TGTGCCAGCAGCTTAGGGACACCTAACTATGGCTACACCTTC. Amino acids: CASSLGTPNYGYTF.

This sequence joins TRBV11-2 and TRBJ1-1; D is undetermined. The CDR3 is 12 amino acids. Between the trimmed V and J ends, which lost 2 bases and 5 bases, there was a span of 6 bases. Germline loops: CDR1 SGHAT, CDR2 FQNNGV. The CDR3 is CASSLLRTEAFF. The CDR3 nucleotides read TGTGCCAGCAGCTTACTCAGGACTGAAGCTTTCTTT.

The genes are TRBV5-4 and TRBJ2-5; TRBD1 might be the D (6 bases). The CDR3 runs 15 residues. CDR1 is SGHNT, CDR2 YYREEE, per germline (reference sequence). The V and J ends lost 2 bases and 5 bases respectively, with 16 bases between them. CDR3: CASSFGQKNGETQYF. CDR3 sequence (DNA): TGTGCCAGCAGCTTCGGACAGAAAAACGGGGAGACCCAGTACTTC.

A note on this clone: A read error may account for a junction end that differs from germline. The chain uses TRBV5-7 and TRBJ2-7, with 9 bases that match TRBD1. TRBV5-7 is an open reading frame whose function is uncertain. This CDR3 has 15 amino acids. CDR3 coding DNA: TGTGTCAGCAGAAACCGGGACAGGGTTGCGGGGGAGCAGTACTTC. It encodes CVSRNRDRVAGEQYF.

The rearrangement uses TRBV5-1 and TRBJ1-2, with a tentative D call TRBD1 (6 bases). The length of the CDR3 is 15 residues. CDR1 and CDR2 (germline): SGHRS, YFSETQ. The V end was cut by 4 bases, the J end by 2 bases, with 15 bases between. The CDR3 reads CASSPKRDNNYGYTF. CDR3 in DNA: TGCGCCAGCAGCCCTAAAAGGGACAACAACTATGGCTACACCTTC. Together with reference TRBV5-1 and TRBJ1-2, the CDR3 gives the full variable domain: KAGVTQTPRYLIKTRGQQVTLSCSPISGHRSVSWYQQTPGQGLQFLFEYFSETQRNKGNFPGRFSGRQFSNSRSEMNVSTLELGDSALYLCASSPKRDNNYGYTFGSGTRLTVV.